This TCR beta chain was sequenced in a study of blood T cell repertoires in COVID-19. The overall study: Both acute and convalescent COVID-19 samples were obtained from the United States, Italy and Spain. T cells, B-cell-depleted T cells, or PBMCs supplied cDNA or gDNA.

V gave up 6 bases and J gave up 7 bases; unmatched junction bases: 1. The CDR3 spans 12 residues. Germline assignment: CDR1 SNHLY and CDR2 FYNNEI. Per the original methods: Reference gene primers were amplified, and this amplification served to estimate nucleated cell counts. TCRdb keeps only in-frame clones here, not all; method: immunoSEQ multiplex PCR. The DNA was the basis for D and trimming; V, J and clone size are from that table. The repertoire holds tens of thousands of clones, with 84% as singletons. This sequence joins TRBV2 and TRBJ1-2, with 11 nucleotides matching TRBD1. Sequencing was performed on peripheral blood. The source is a woman over 75 with acute or convalescent COVID-19. CDR3 in amino acids: CASRGQGVGYTF. CDR3 sequence (DNA): TGTGCCAGCAGGGGACAGGGGGTTGGCTACACCTTC.